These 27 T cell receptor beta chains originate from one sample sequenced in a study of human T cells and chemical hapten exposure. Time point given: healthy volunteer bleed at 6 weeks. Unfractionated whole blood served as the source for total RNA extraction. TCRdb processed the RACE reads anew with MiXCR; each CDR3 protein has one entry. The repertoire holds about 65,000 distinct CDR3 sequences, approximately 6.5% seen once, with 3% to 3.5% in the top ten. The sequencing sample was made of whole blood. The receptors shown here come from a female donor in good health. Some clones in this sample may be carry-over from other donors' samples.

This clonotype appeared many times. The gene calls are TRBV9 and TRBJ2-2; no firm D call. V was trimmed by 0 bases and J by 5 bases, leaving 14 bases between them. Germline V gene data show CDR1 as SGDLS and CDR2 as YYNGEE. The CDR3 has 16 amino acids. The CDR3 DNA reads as TGTGCCAGCAGCGTAGACGCGCCTAGTAGGACCGGGGAGCTGTTTTTT. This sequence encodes CASSVDAPSRTGELFF.

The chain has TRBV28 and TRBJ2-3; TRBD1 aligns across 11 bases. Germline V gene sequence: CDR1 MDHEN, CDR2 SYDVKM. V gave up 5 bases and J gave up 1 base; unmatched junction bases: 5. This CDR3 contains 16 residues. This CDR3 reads CASSPRTGGGTDTQYF. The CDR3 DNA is TGTGCCAGCAGTCCGAGGACAGGGGGCGGCACAGATACGCAGTATTTT. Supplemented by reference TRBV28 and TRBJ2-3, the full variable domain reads DVKVTQSSRYLVKRTGEKVFLECVQDMDHENMFWYRQDPGLGLRLIYFSYDVKMKEKGDIPEGYSVSREKKERFSLILESASTNQTSMYLCASSPRTGGGTDTQYFGPGTRLTVL.

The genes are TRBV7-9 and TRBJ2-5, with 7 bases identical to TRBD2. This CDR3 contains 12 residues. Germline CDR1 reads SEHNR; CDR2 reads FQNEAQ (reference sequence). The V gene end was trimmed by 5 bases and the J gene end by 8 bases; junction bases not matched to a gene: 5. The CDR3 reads CASSPLAVTQYF. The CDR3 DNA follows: TGTGCCAGCAGCCCCCTAGCGGTAACCCAGTACTTC. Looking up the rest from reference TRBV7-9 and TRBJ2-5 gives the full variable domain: DTGVSQNPRHKITKRGQNVTFRCDPISEHNRLYWYRQTLGQGPEFLTYFQNEAQLEKSRLLSDRFSAERPKGSFSTLEIQRTEQGDSAMYLCASSPLAVTQYFGPGTRLLVL.

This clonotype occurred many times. The CDR3, as DNA: TGTGCCAGCAGTTCCTCATACTACGAGCAGTACTTC. Residues: CASSSSYYEQYF. The chain is built from TRBV28 and TRBJ2-7; D remains ambiguous. Per germline, CDR1 MDHEN and CDR2 SYDVKM. Between the trimmed V and J ends, which lost 4 bases and 3 bases, there was a span of 7 bases. The CDR3 length is 12 residues.

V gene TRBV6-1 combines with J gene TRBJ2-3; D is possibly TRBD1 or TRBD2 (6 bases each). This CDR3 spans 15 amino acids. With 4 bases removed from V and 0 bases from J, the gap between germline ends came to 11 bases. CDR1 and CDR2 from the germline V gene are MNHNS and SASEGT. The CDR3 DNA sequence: TGTGCCAGCAGTGGGTACGGGGGCAGCACAGATACGCAGTATTTT. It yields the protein CASSGYGGSTDTQYF.

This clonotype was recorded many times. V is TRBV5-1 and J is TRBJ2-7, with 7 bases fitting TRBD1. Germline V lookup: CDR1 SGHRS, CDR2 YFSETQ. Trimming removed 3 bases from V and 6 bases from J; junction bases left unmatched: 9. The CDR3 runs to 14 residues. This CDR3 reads CASSSSDRVSEQYF. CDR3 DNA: TGCGCCAGCAGCTCCAGCGACAGGGTGTCCGAGCAGTACTTC.

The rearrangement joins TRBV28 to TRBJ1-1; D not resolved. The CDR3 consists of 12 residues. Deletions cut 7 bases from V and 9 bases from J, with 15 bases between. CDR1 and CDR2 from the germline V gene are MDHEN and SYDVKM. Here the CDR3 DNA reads TGTGCCAGCATTTCTACGGGCGGGAAAGCTTTCTTT. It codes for CASISTGGKAFF.

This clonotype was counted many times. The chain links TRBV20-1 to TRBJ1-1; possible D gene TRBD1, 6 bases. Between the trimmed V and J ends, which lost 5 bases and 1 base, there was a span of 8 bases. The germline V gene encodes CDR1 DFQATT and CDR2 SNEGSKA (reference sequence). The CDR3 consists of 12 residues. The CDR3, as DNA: TGCAGTGCTTTCAGGGGGAACACTGAAGCTTTCTTT. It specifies CSAFRGNTEAFF.

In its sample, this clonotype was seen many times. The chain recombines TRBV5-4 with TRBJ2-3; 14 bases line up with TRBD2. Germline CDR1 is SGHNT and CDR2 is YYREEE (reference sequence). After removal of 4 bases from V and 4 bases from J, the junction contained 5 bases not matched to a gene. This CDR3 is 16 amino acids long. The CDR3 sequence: CASSPGTSGSADTQYF. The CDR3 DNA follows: TGTGCCAGCAGCCCCGGGACTAGCGGGAGTGCAGATACGCAGTATTTT. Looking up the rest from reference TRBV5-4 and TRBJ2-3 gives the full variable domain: ETGVTQSPTHLIKTRGQQVTLRCSSQSGHNTVSWYQQALGQGPQFIFQYYREEENGRGNFPPRFSGLQFPNYSSELNVNALELDDSALYLCASSPGTSGSADTQYFGPGTRLTVL.

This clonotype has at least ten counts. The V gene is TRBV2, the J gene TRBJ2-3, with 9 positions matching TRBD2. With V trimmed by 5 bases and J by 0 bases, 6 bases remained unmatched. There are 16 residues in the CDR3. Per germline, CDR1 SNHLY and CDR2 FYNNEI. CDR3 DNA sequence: TGTGCCAGCAGTACCGGACTAGCGAGAAGCACAGATACGCAGTATTTT. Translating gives CASSTGLARSTDTQYF.

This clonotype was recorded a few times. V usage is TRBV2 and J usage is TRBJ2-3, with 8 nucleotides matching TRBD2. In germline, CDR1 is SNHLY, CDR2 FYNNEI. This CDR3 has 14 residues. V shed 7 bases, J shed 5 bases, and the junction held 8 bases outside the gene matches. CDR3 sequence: CASKLAALRDTQYF. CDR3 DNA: TGTGCCAGCAAACTAGCGGCCCTGCGAGATACGCAGTATTTT.

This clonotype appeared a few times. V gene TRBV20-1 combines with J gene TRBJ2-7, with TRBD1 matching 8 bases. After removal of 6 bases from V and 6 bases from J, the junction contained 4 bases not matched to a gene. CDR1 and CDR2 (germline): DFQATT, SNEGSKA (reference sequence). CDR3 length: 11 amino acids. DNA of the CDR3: TGCAGTGCAGGACAGGGCGTCGAGCAGTACTTC. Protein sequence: CSAGQGVEQYF.

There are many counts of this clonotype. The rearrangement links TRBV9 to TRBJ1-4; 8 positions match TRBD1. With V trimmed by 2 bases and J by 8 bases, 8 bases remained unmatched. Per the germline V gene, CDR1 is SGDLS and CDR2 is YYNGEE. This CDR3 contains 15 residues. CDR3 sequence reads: CASSVQGAQGEKLFF. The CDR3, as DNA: TGTGCCAGCAGCGTTCAGGGGGCCCAGGGCGAAAAACTGTTTTTT. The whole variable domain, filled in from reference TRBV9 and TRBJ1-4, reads DSGVTQTPKHLITATGQRVTLRCSPRSGDLSVYWYQQSLDQGLQFLIQYYNGEERAKGNILERFSAQQFPDLHSELNLSSLELGDSALYFCASSVQGAQGEKLFFGSGTQLSVL.

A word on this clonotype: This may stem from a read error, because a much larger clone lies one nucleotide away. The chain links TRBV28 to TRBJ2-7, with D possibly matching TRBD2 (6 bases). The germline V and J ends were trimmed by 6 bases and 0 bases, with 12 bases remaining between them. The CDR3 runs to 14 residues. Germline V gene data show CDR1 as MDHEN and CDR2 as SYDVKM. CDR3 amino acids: CASSSGSSSYEQYF. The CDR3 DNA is TGTGCCAGCAGCTCCGGGAGTAGCTCCTACGAGCAGTACTTC.

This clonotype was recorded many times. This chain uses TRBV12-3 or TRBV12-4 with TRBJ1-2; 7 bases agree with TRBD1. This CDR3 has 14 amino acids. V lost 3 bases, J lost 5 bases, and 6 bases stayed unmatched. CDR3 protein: CASSLDRRRYGYTF. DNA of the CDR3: TGTGCCAGCAGTTTGGACAGGAGGAGGTATGGCTACACCTTC.

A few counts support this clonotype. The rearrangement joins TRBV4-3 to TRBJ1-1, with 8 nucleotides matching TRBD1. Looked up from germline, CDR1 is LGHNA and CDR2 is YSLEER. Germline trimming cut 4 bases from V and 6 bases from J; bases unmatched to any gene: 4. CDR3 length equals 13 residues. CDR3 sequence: CASSRQGLAEAFF. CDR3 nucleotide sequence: TGCGCCAGCAGCCGACAGGGGTTGGCTGAAGCTTTCTTT.

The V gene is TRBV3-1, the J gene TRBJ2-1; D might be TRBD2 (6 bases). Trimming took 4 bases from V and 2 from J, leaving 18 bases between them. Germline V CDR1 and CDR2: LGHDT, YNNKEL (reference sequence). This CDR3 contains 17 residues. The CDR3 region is CASSPRLTSLTYNEQFF. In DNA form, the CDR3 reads TGTGCCAGCAGCCCCCGACTGACTAGTTTGACCTACAATGAGCAGTTCTTC.

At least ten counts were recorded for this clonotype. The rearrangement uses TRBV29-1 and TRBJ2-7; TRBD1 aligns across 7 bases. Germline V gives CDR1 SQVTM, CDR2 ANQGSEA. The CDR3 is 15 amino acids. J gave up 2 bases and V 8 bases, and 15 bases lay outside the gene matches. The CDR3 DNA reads TGCAGCACTCAGGGGGACGCGGGTCGACCCTACGAGCAGTACTTC. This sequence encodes CSTQGDAGRPYEQYF.

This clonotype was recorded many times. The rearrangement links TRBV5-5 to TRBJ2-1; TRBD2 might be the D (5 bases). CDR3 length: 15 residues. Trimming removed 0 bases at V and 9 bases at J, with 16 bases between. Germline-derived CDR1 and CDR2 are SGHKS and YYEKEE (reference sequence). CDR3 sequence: CASSLAGLENGEQFF. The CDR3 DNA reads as TGTGCCAGCAGCTTGGCAGGACTCGAAAACGGTGAGCAGTTCTTC.

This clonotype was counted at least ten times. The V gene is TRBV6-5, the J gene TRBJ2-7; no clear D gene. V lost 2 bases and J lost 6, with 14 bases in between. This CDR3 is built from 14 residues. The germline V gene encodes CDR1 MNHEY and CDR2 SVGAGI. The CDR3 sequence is CASSYTDLVGEQYF. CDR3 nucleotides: TGTGCCAGCAGTTACACGGATCTGGTGGGCGAGCAGTACTTC.

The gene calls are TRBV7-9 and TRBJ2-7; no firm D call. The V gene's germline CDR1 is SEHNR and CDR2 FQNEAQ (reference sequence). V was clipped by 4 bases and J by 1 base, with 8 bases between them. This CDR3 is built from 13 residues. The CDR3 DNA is TGTGCCAGCAGCTCAACAAGGTCCTACGAGCAGTACTTC. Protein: CASSSTRSYEQYF.

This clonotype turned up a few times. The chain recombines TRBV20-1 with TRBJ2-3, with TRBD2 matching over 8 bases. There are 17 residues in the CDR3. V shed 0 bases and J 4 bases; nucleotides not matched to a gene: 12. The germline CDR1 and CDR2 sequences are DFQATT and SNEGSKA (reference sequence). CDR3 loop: CSARDRSSGSLADTQYF. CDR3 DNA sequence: TGCAGTGCTAGAGATCGGTCGAGCGGGAGTTTAGCAGATACGCAGTATTTT.

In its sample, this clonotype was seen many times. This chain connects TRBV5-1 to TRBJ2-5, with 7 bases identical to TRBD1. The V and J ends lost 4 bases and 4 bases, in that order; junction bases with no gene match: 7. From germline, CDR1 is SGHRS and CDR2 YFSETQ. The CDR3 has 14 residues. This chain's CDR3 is CASSPGTVGETQYF. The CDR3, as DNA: TGCGCCAGCAGCCCAGGGACAGTCGGAGAGACCCAGTACTTC.

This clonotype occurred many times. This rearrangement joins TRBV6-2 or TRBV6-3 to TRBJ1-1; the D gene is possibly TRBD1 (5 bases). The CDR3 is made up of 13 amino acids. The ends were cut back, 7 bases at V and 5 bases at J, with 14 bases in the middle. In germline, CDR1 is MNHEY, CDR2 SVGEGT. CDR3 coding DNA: TGTGCCAGCAATTTTCCCGGGGGGACTGAAGCTTTCTTT. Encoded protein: CASNFPGGTEAFF.

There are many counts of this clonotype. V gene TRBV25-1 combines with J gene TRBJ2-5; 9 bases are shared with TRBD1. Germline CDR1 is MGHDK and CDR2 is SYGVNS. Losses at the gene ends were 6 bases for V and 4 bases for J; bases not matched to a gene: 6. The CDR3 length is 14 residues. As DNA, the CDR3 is TGTGCCAGCAGCCGGGACAGGGCCGGAGAGACCCAGTACTTC. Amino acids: CASSRDRAGETQYF.

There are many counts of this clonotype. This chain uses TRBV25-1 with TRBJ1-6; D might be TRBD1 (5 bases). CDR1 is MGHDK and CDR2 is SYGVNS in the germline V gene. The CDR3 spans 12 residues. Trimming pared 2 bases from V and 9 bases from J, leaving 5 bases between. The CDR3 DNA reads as TGTGCCAGCAGTGAAGGGGGTTCACCCCTCCACTTT. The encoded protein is CASSEGGSPLHF.

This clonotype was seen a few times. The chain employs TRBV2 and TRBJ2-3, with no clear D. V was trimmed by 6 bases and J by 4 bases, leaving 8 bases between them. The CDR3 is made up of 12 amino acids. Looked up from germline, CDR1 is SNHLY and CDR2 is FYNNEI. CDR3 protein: CASRLVSDTQYF. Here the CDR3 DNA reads TGTGCCAGCAGGCTGGTGTCAGATACGCAGTATTTT.